This passage covers 6 T cell receptor beta chains from one sample sequenced in a study of low-dose radiotherapy and immunotherapy resistance in tumors. Time point: before trial treatment. Both TCRalpha and TCRbeta chains were reverse transcribed with V-gene-specific primers. The PCR that amplified TCRs ran for 20 cycles, relying on a constant-region primer and a V-primer adapter. Each CDR3 protein is one row after TCRdb ran MiXCR on the reads. The top ten hold about 2.8% of the sample, which has tens of thousands of distinct CDR3 sequences, about a sixth seen once. Sequences were derived from PBMCs, sampled before treatment. Source of these receptors: a male donor with prostate cancer.

This clonotype showed up many times. The chain links TRBV7-9 to TRBJ2-1; 7 nucleotides match TRBD2. This CDR3 comprises 16 residues. V lost 2 bases, J lost 5 bases, and 9 bases stayed unmatched. Germline V gene data show CDR1 as SEHNR and CDR2 as FQNEAQ (reference sequence). CDR3 protein: CASSLTRQTSNNEQFF. The CDR3 nucleotides are TGTGCCAGCAGCTTAACCCGCCAGACTAGCAACAATGAGCAGTTCTTC.

The sample holds many counts of this clonotype. The chain joins TRBV13 to TRBJ2-7; 10 bases match TRBD2. The V and J ends lost 5 bases and 0 bases, in that order; junction bases with no gene match: 16. The CDR3 runs 19 residues. CDR1 PRHDT and CDR2 FYEKMQ come from the germline V gene (reference sequence). CDR3 sequence reads: CASSIQGRTSGGHSYEQYF. The DNA of the CDR3 is TGTGCCAGCAGCATCCAAGGTAGGACTAGCGGCGGCCACTCCTACGAGCAGTACTTC. The full variable domain, rest sourced from reference TRBV13 and TRBJ2-7, is AAGVIQSPRHLIKEKRETATLKCYPIPRHDTVYWYQQGPGQDPQFLISFYEKMQSDKGSIPDRFSAQQFSDYHSELNMSSLELGDSALYFCASSIQGRTSGGHSYEQYFGPGTRLTVT.

The gene calls are TRBV6-5 and TRBJ2-2; 9 nucleotides agree with TRBD2. Per the germline V gene, CDR1 is MNHEY and CDR2 is SVGAGI. V shed 7 bases, J shed 5 bases, and the junction held 14 bases outside the gene matches. This CDR3 is 17 amino acids long. This chain's CDR3 is CASNSAGGGAGTGELFF. For the CDR3, the DNA is TGTGCCAGCAACAGCGCGGGCGGGGGGGCCGGGACCGGGGAGCTGTTTTTT.

This sequence joins TRBV30 and TRBJ2-3, with D tentatively TRBD2 (7 bases). V was shortened by 5 bases and J by 4 bases, with 22 bases between the two germline ends. Germline V lookup: CDR1 GTSNPN, CDR2 SVGIG (reference sequence). This CDR3 is built from 16 residues. The CDR3 loop reads CAWVGEGGLGADTQYF. The CDR3 DNA follows: TGTGCCTGGGTGGGGGAGGGGGGCCTGGGCGCAGATACGCAGTATTTT.

Concerning this clonotype: A far more abundant clone sits one base away, making this likely a read error. The chain uses TRBV13 and TRBJ2-5; 8 bases line up with TRBD1. Germline CDR1 and CDR2: PRHDT and FYEKMQ (reference sequence). The CDR3 is made up of 14 amino acids. CDR3 amino acids: CANSLLDREETQYF. In DNA, the CDR3 is TGTGCCAACAGCTTGTTGGACAGGGAAGAGACCCAGTACTTC.

Ten or more counts support this clonotype. The chain joins TRBV27 to TRBJ1-4, with D possibly being TRBD1 (5 bases). Germline V gene sequence: CDR1 MNHEY, CDR2 SMNVEV (reference sequence). The V and J ends lost 6 bases and 8 bases respectively, with 16 bases between them. The CDR3 covers 14 residues. CDR3 coding DNA: TGTGCCAGCAGCACCGGGACGGGGGACGAAAAACTGTTTTTT. Amino acid sequence: CASSTGTGDEKLFF.